Listed here are 28 T cell receptor beta chains from one sample, sequenced in a study of shared clonotypes between healthy human individuals. Some clones are missing from TCRdb's copy, which holds only in-frame ones; the method was immunoSEQ multiplex PCR. The table has millions of clones, roughly 92% seen once. The sample consisted of naive CD4+ T cells sorted from blood. Subset denoted: CD45RA+ positively selected. The receptors shown here come from a man aged 18 to 29 in good health.

The CDR3 spells CASSPRPRADSGNTIYF. The CDR3 DNA follows: TGTGCCAGCAGCCCCAGGCCGAGAGCCGACTCTGGAAACACCATATATTTT. This chain connects TRBV7-6 to TRBJ1-3; D unclear. Germline V gene sequence: CDR1 SGHVS, CDR2 FNYEAQ. This CDR3 comprises 17 residues. Trimming shortened V by 5 bases and J by 0 bases, and 17 bases separated the two germline ends. Full variable domain (remainder filled in from reference TRBV7-6 and TRBJ1-3): GAGVSQSPRYKVTKRGQDVALRCDPISGHVSLYWYRQALGQGPEFLTYFNYEAQQDKSGLPNDRFSAERPEGSISTLTIQRTEQRDSAMYRCASSPRPRADSGNTIYFGEGSWLTVV.

The V gene is TRBV5-1, the J gene TRBJ2-3, with 8 bases matching TRBD2. Germline V gene data show CDR1 as SGHRS and CDR2 as YFSETQ. CDR3 length: 17 residues. With V trimmed by 2 bases and J by 2 bases, 10 bases remained unmatched. The CDR3 loop reads CASSFRREVWATDTQYF. CDR3 sequence (DNA): TGCGCCAGCAGCTTCAGGCGGGAGGTGTGGGCCACAGATACGCAGTATTTT.

This chain joins TRBV9 and TRBJ2-6; 14 bases line up with TRBD2. The CDR3 is 18 residues long. Germline V gene lookup returns CDR1 SGDLS and CDR2 YYNGEE. V trimming: 4 bases; J trimming: 3 bases; junction bases outside the gene matches: 6. DNA of the CDR3: TGTGCCAGCAGCTCACTGACTAGCGGGAGGGGTGGGGCCAACGTCCTGACTTTC. Residues: CASSSLTSGRGGANVLTF.

V gene TRBV15 combines with J gene TRBJ1-2; unclear D gene. This CDR3 spans 12 amino acids. Germline CDR1 LNHNV, CDR2 YYDKDF (reference sequence). The V and J ends lost 0 bases and 6 bases respectively, with 5 bases between them. The CDR3 region is CATSRDQDGYTF. The CDR3 bases are TGTGCCACCAGCAGAGACCAGGATGGCTACACCTTC.

CDR3 sequence (DNA): TGCGCCAGCAGCCAAGATAGGGTACAGGTATCCTACAATGAGCAGTTCTTC. As protein: CASSQDRVQVSYNEQFF. The chain has TRBV4-1 and TRBJ2-1, with TRBD1 as a possible D gene (5 bases). V lost 0 bases and J 1 base, leaving 13 bases between the germline ends. Germline V gene lookup returns CDR1 MGHRA and CDR2 YSYEKL. The CDR3 runs to 17 residues.

The chain recombines TRBV6-5 with TRBJ1-5; D remains ambiguous. Germline V lookup: CDR1 MNHEY, CDR2 SVGAGI. This CDR3 comprises 14 residues. The V end lost 4 bases, the J end lost 3 bases, and 10 bases lay between the germline ends. Written as DNA, the CDR3 is TGTGCCAGCAGTTCCGGGCCAAACAATCAGCCCCAGCATTTT. Translation gives CASSSGPNNQPQHF.

V is TRBV28 and J is TRBJ1-2, with 10 nucleotides matching TRBD1. The ends lost 5 bases at V and 3 bases at J; junction bases unmatched: 6. Germline V gives CDR1 MDHEN, CDR2 SYDVKM. This CDR3 comprises 15 residues. The DNA for the CDR3 is TGTGCCAGCAGTGACCCCGGGACAGGGGACTATGGCTACACCTTC. It translates to CASSDPGTGDYGYTF.

This sequence joins TRBV29-1 and TRBJ1-1, with 7 bases that match TRBD1. In germline, CDR1 is SQVTM, CDR2 ANQGSEA. After removal of 3 bases from V and 6 bases from J, the junction contained 10 bases not matched to a gene. The CDR3 contains 14 residues. The CDR3 reads CSVELRGRRAEAFF. In nucleotides, the CDR3 is TGCAGCGTTGAGTTAAGGGGGCGACGGGCTGAAGCTTTCTTT. The whole variable domain, filled in from reference TRBV29-1 and TRBJ1-1, reads SAVISQKPSRDICQRGTSLTIQCQVDSQVTMMFWYRQQPGQSLTLIATANQGSEATYESGFVIDKFPISRPNLTFSTLTVSNMSPEDSSIYLCSVELRGRRAEAFFGQGTRLTVV.

The chain links TRBV6-5 to TRBJ2-1, with D uncertain. Germline V gene sequence: CDR1 MNHEY, CDR2 SVGAGI. This CDR3 region has 15 residues. V was pared by 2 bases and J by 0 bases, with 8 bases between. DNA of the CDR3: TGTGCCAGCAGTTACGGGCAATACTCCTACAATGAGCAGTTCTTC. Translating gives CASSYGQYSYNEQFF.

This sequence joins TRBV4-1 and TRBJ1-6; possible D gene TRBD1, 6 bases. The CDR3 totals 16 residues. The ends were cut back, 1 base at V and 7 bases at J, with 14 bases in the middle. Germline V gene lookup returns CDR1 MGHRA and CDR2 YSYEKL. DNA of the CDR3: TGCGCCAGCAGCCAAGCTTGGGGGACATTCAATTCACCCCTCCACTTT. As protein: CASSQAWGTFNSPLHF.

The rearrangement uses TRBV4-2 and TRBJ2-6; 7 positions agree with TRBD1. Trimming cost V 5 bases and J 0 bases; bases outside gene matches: 16. The germline V gene encodes CDR1 LGHNA and CDR2 YNFKEQ. The CDR3 is 20 residues long. CDR3: CASSSSPQGEPSSGANVLTF. The CDR3 DNA reads as TGTGCCAGCAGCTCAAGCCCCCAGGGGGAACCGAGCTCTGGGGCCAACGTCCTGACTTTC.

The CDR3 loop is CASRDLTLGHQPQHF. DNA of the CDR3: TGTGCCAGTAGAGACCTTACCCTCGGGCATCAGCCCCAGCATTTT. The chain employs TRBV19 and TRBJ1-5; no firm D call. This CDR3 contains 15 residues. The V end was cut by 6 bases, the J end by 5 bases, with 17 bases between. The V gene's germline CDR1 is LNHDA and CDR2 SQIVND (reference sequence).

With respect to this clone: Additional DNA sequences in this sample encode the identical CDR3. This chain links TRBV30 with TRBJ1-5; weak D call: TRBD1 (5 bases). The CDR3 is 13 residues long. CDR1 is GTSNPN and CDR2 is SVGIG in the germline V gene (reference sequence). V was cut by 2 bases and J by 1 base, with 6 bases left in between. CDR3: CAWSKGSNQPQHF. As DNA, the CDR3 is TGTGCCTGGAGTAAGGGGAGCAATCAGCCCCAGCATTTT.

This chain joins TRBV14 and TRBJ1-1; D possibly corresponds to TRBD1 (6 bases). The CDR3 covers 13 residues. The germline V and J ends were trimmed by 4 bases and 5 bases, with 11 bases remaining between them. CDR1 is SGHDN and CDR2 is FVKESK in the germline V gene. The CDR3 sequence: CASSLQGPTEAFF. The CDR3 region has the DNA TGTGCCAGCAGCCTACAGGGCCCGACTGAAGCTTTCTTT.

CDR3 DNA: TGCGCCAGCAGCCAAGGACCGGATCAGGGGAATGAGCAGTTCTTC. Its translation: CASSQGPDQGNEQFF. The chain recombines TRBV4-3 with TRBJ2-1, with D perhaps TRBD1 (6 bases). The CDR3 has 15 amino acids. V was clipped by 1 base and J by 7 bases, with 14 bases between them. From germline, CDR1 is LGHNA and CDR2 YSLEER.

J is TRBJ2-3 and V is TRBV5-4; 13 bases line up with TRBD2. This CDR3 comprises 16 residues. V dropped 4 bases and J dropped 2; count of bases not matched to a gene: 4. Germline CDR1 is SGHNT and CDR2 is YYREEE (reference sequence). The CDR3: CASSRGLAGLTDTQYF. The CDR3 DNA is TGTGCCAGCAGCCGGGGACTAGCGGGACTCACAGATACGCAGTATTTT.

This chain uses TRBV10-3 with TRBJ2-3; possibly TRBD1 for D (5 bases). V lost 0 bases to trimming and J lost 1 base, with 11 bases between them. This CDR3 is built from 16 residues. CDR1 is ENHRY, CDR2 SYGVKD, per germline. The CDR3 DNA sequence: TGTGCCATCAGTGAGTCGTTAACAGGCGGCACAGATACGCAGTATTTT. The encoded protein is CAISESLTGGTDTQYF.

This clone came up once. The CDR3 DNA follows: TGTGCCAGCAGCTTGGAGTCTGTTTCAGATACGCAGTATTTT. The encoded protein is CASSLESVSDTQYF. The V gene is TRBV5-6, the J gene TRBJ2-3; D unresolved. The CDR3 runs 14 residues. V lost 0 bases and J 4 bases, leaving 9 bases between the germline ends. Germline values: CDR1 SGHDT, CDR2 YYEEEE.

The chain couples TRBV6-1 to TRBJ1-5; D is unclear. CDR3 length equals 14 residues. V lost 6 bases and J 3 bases, leaving 12 bases between the germline ends. The germline V gene encodes CDR1 MNHNS and CDR2 SASEGT. CDR3 bases: TGTGCCAGCAGGGAGGCTATTACCAATCAGCCCCAGCATTTT. Its translation is CASREAITNQPQHF.

This CDR3 reads CASTLGLAGNEQFF. Here the CDR3 DNA reads TGCGCCAGCACCTTAGGGCTAGCGGGGAATGAGCAGTTCTTC. V is TRBV5-1 and J is TRBJ2-1; 9 bases fit TRBD2. V trimming: 6 bases; J trimming: 7 bases; junction bases outside the gene matches: 8. This CDR3 region has 14 residues. Germline CDR1 is SGHRS and CDR2 is YFSETQ. The variable domain in full, with the rest retrieved from reference TRBV5-1 and TRBJ2-1, is KAGVTQTPRYLIKTRGQQVTLSCSPISGHRSVSWYQQTPGQGLQFLFEYFSETQRNKGNFPGRFSGRQFSNSRSEMNVSTLELGDSALYLCASTLGLAGNEQFFGPGTRLTVL.

The CDR3 region is CASGLGGRDEKLFF. The DNA for the CDR3 is TGTGCCAGCGGATTAGGGGGTAGAGATGAAAAACTGTTTTTT. The V gene is TRBV5-4, the J gene TRBJ1-4; perhaps TRBD1 as D (6 bases). Germline CDR1 and CDR2: SGHNT and YYREEE (reference sequence). This CDR3 has 14 residues. Trimming removed 7 bases at V and 6 bases at J, with 16 bases between.

The chain recombines TRBV6-6 with TRBJ2-1; 13 bases align to TRBD2. The germline gives CDR1 MNHNY, CDR2 SVGAGI (reference sequence). The CDR3 loop spans 15 amino acids. Trimming took 7 bases from V and 8 from J; bases not matched to a gene: 8. CDR3 loop: CASTLLAGGTDEQFF. CDR3 sequence (DNA): TGTGCCAGCACTTTACTAGCGGGAGGGACGGATGAGCAGTTCTTC.

The rearrangement uses TRBV4-1 and TRBJ2-3, with unresolved D. CDR3 size: 14 residues. Germline loops: CDR1 MGHRA, CDR2 YSYEKL. The V end was cut by 0 bases, the J end by 6 bases, with 10 bases between. The CDR3 coding sequence is TGCGCCAGCAGCCAAGATCTCGCGTGGGATACGCAGTATTTT. It yields the protein CASSQDLAWDTQYF.

The V and J genes are TRBV28 and TRBJ2-5, with 8 bases fitting TRBD2. The CDR3 is 13 amino acids. Germline CDR1 reads MDHEN; CDR2 reads SYDVKM. V trimming: 6 bases; J trimming: 3 bases; junction bases outside the gene matches: 3. The CDR3 bases are TGTGCCAGCAGGGCGGGGGGTAAAGAGACCCAGTACTTC. It translates to CASRAGGKETQYF.

This clone was counted only a few times. A junction end diverges from the germline sequence, so it may reflect a read error. This rearrangement joins TRBV7-7 to TRBJ2-1, with 8 positions matching TRBD2. The CDR3 extends over 13 amino acids. CDR1 is SSHAT and CDR2 is FNYEAQ in the germline V gene (reference sequence). DNA for the CDR3: TGTGCTAGCAGCCGGGGGGGCGTCGATGAGCAGTTCTTC. Protein product: CASSRGGVDEQFF.

CDR3 amino acids: CASSPGGGAGEQFF. DNA for the CDR3: TGTGCCAGCAGTCCGGGCGGGGGGGCAGGTGAGCAGTTCTTC. The gene calls are TRBV6-4 and TRBJ2-1; 9 bases match TRBD2. Germline CDR1 reads MRHNA; CDR2 reads SNTAGT. The CDR3 contains 14 residues. V gave up 5 bases and J gave up 9 bases; unmatched junction bases: 8.

This chain uses TRBV19 with TRBJ1-3; 8 nucleotides agree with TRBD1. The CDR3 runs 15 residues. Trimming cost V 6 bases and J 4 bases; bases outside gene matches: 8. The germline CDR1 and CDR2 sequences are LNHDA and SQIVND (reference sequence). In DNA form, the CDR3 reads TGTGCCAGTAGGAGGAACAGGGGGACGGGAAACACCATATATTTT. Residues: CASRRNRGTGNTIYF.

V gene TRBV5-4 combines with J gene TRBJ2-5; D might be TRBD1 or TRBD2, each matching 5 bases. The CDR3 loop spans 14 amino acids. Germline lookup yields CDR1 SGHNT and CDR2 YYREEE (reference sequence). V lost 4 bases and J lost 2, with 12 bases in between. Written as DNA, the CDR3 is TGTGCCAGCAGCGCCGGGGCAGCGCAAGAGACCCAGTACTTC. Protein: CASSAGAAQETQYF.